The T cell receptor (beta chain) under discussion was sequenced for a study of PD-1 blockade in classical Hodgkin lymphoma. Worth noting for this clone: Its antigen is undetermined.

Assay used: immunoSEQ multiplex PCR; TCRdb lists only in-frame clones, some missing. The sample shows about 100,000 clones, about nine tenths of them seen only once. Relapses following autologous stem cell transplantation were seen in all patients, with brentuximab vedotin exposure varying. Each best response was a complete response, a partial response or progressive disease. Study-wide results and caveats: Baseline TCR diversity was reportedly lower in newly diagnosed patients than healthy donors. While CD8+ TCR diversity did not rise significantly by C4D1, CD4+ TCR diversity did. Exclusion was the outcome for patients who began nivolumab under 1 year after ASCT.

The receptor was isolated from a human donor with classical Hodgkin lymphoma. The source material was peripheral blood mononuclear cells (PBMCs), sampled before the second cycle of nivolumab.

CDR3 protein: CARFTQYF. The CDR3, as DNA: TGTGCCAGGTTTACGCAGTATTTT. The V call is TRBV28, the J call TRBJ2-3; D remains ambiguous. Trimming took 9 bases from V and 8 from J, leaving 3 bases between them. Germline V gene lookup returns CDR1 MDHEN and CDR2 SYDVKM. The CDR3 consists of 8 residues.